Listed here are 23 T cell receptor beta chains from one sample, sequenced in a study of Ad26.COV2.S vaccination and SARS-CoV-2 variants. Generated by immunoSEQ multiplex PCR, the TCRdb table keeps only in-frame clones and is missing some. The table records about 370,000 clones, about 88% of them present only once. Treatment noted: around 19 received Ad26.COV2.S at low or high dose, single or two shots; roughly five received placebo; per-sample allocation not given. Sample collection was performed on day 63 after the first vaccine or placebo injection. This specimen consisted of peripheral blood, obtained in a trial of Ad26.COV2.S vaccine versus placebo. These receptors all come from a person aged 18-65 years who received the Ad26.COV2.S COVID-19 vaccine or a placebo.

The chain carries TRBV27 and TRBJ1-5; 8 bases match TRBD1. Unmatched junction bases numbered 5, after V lost 4 bases and J lost 6 bases. Germline V gene sequence: CDR1 MNHEY, CDR2 SMNVEV (reference sequence). The CDR3 runs 14 residues. CDR3 protein: CASSSGGVTQPQHF. The CDR3 region has the DNA TGTGCCAGCAGTTCAGGGGGCGTCACTCAGCCCCAGCATTTT.

The sample holds a few counts of this clone. The same CDR3 can be traced to other DNA sequences in this sample. The chain uses TRBV19 and TRBJ2-7, with 8 bases lining up with TRBD1. V lost 1 base and J lost 2; bases outside the gene matches: 4. The CDR3 has 15 amino acids. Germline V gives CDR1 LNHDA, CDR2 SQIVND (reference sequence). CDR3 in amino acids: CASSIGAGGPYEQYF. As DNA, the CDR3 is TGTGCCAGTAGTATAGGGGCAGGGGGCCCCTACGAGCAGTACTTC.

The chain carries TRBV5-1 and TRBJ2-2; 7 bases match TRBD2. Germline CDR1 SGHRS, CDR2 YFSETQ. The CDR3 loop spans 14 amino acids. The ends lost 9 bases at V and 6 bases at J; junction bases unmatched: 11. CDR3 sequence (DNA): TGCGCCACCGTCGCTGAGGGAGGGTCCGGGGAGCTGTTTTTT. Amino acid sequence: CATVAEGGSGELFF. Full variable domain (remainder filled in from reference TRBV5-1 and TRBJ2-2): KAGVTQTPRYLIKTRGQQVTLSCSPISGHRSVSWYQQTPGQGLQFLFEYFSETQRNKGNFPGRFSGRQFSNSRSEMNVSTLELGDSALYLCATVAEGGSGELFFGEGSRLTVL.

The rearrangement joins TRBV25-1 to TRBJ2-1, with 7 positions matching TRBD1. The CDR3 consists of 14 residues. Losses at the gene ends were 2 bases for V and 5 bases for J; bases not matched to a gene: 3. The germline gives CDR1 MGHDK, CDR2 SYGVNS. CDR3 residues: CASSEPDRDNEQFF. The CDR3 DNA reads TGTGCCAGCAGTGAACCCGACAGGGACAATGAGCAGTTCTTC.

This rearrangement joins TRBV11-2 to TRBJ2-1, with D possibly matching TRBD2 (6 bases). The V end was cut by 1 base, the J end by 10 bases, with 17 bases between. This CDR3 is 15 amino acids long. CDR1 and CDR2 from the germline V gene are SGHAT and FQNNGV. CDR3 protein: CASSLVEGGSREQFF. The CDR3 nucleotides read TGTGCCAGCAGCTTAGTAGAGGGAGGTTCTAGGGAGCAGTTCTTC.

The chain recombines TRBV5-6 with TRBJ2-2; a weak D match, TRBD2 (6 bases). V was shortened by 6 bases and J by 8 bases, with 14 bases between the two germline ends. The length of the CDR3 is 13 residues. Germline V gene data show CDR1 as SGHDT and CDR2 as YYEEEE. In DNA form, the CDR3 reads TGTGCCAGCACCAATCGGAGGGAGGGGGAGCTGTTTTTT. Its translation is CASTNRREGELFF.

The chain is built from TRBV5-1 and TRBJ2-7; maybe TRBD1 (6 bases). Germline V gives CDR1 SGHRS, CDR2 YFSETQ. V was pared by 0 bases and J by 5 bases, with 12 bases between. The CDR3 is made up of 14 amino acids. This chain's CDR3 is CASSLAPGQNEQYF. The CDR3 coding sequence is TGCGCCAGCAGCTTGGCCCCGGGACAAAACGAGCAGTACTTC.

The V and J genes are TRBV5-5 and TRBJ2-1, with 9 bases matching TRBD1. V was clipped by 0 bases and J by 8 bases; unmatched bases: 6. The CDR3 extends over 15 amino acids. Germline CDR1 is SGHKS and CDR2 is YYEKEE (reference sequence). The CDR3 coding sequence is TGTGCCAGCAGCTTGGGGGGACAGGGAATCTATGAGCAGTTCTTC. Amino acid sequence: CASSLGGQGIYEQFF. The full variable domain, completed using reference TRBV5-5 and TRBJ2-1, is DAGVTQSPTHLIKTRGQQVTLRCSPISGHKSVSWYQQVLGQGPQFIFQYYEKEERGRGNFPDRFSARQFPNYSSELNVNALLLGDSALYLCASSLGGQGIYEQFFGPGTRLTVL.

The J gene is TRBJ2-5, the V gene TRBV12-5; possibly TRBD1 for D (6 bases). CDR1 and CDR2 from the germline V gene are LGHNT and FRNRAP. The CDR3 consists of 15 residues. With 3 bases removed from V and 2 bases from J, the gap between germline ends came to 13 bases. CDR3 DNA sequence: TGTGCTAGTGGTTTTATTGTGGACAGACAAGAGACCCAGTACTTC. This sequence encodes CASGFIVDRQETQYF.

The V and J genes are TRBV5-1 and TRBJ2-1, with TRBD2 matching 10 bases. V was clipped by 0 bases and J by 6 bases; unmatched bases: 6. Germline lookup yields CDR1 SGHRS and CDR2 YFSETQ. There are 16 residues in the CDR3. The CDR3 spells CASSLAAGGMSNEQFF. The CDR3 DNA follows: TGCGCCAGCAGCTTGGCAGCGGGAGGGATGTCCAATGAGCAGTTCTTC.

V and J are TRBV28 and TRBJ2-7; TRBD1 aligns across 7 bases. CDR3 size: 14 residues. Germline CDR1 reads MDHEN; CDR2 reads SYDVKM. V gave up 5 bases and J gave up 3 bases; unmatched junction bases: 7. The DNA for the CDR3 is TGTGCCAGCAGTCTCCGGGACAGCTACTACGAGCAGTACTTC. This gives the protein CASSLRDSYYEQYF.

The chain has TRBV27 and TRBJ2-3; D call uncertain. The V and J ends lost 6 bases and 2 bases respectively, with 3 bases between them. This CDR3 comprises 11 residues. Germline V lookup: CDR1 MNHEY, CDR2 SMNVEV (reference sequence). CDR3 amino acids: CASSHTDTQYF. CDR3 DNA: TGTGCCAGCAGCCACACAGATACGCAGTATTTT.

The chain carries TRBV11-3 and TRBJ2-7; the D call may be TRBD1 or TRBD2 (5 bases each). Germline V gene sequence: CDR1 SGHNT, CDR2 YENEEA. The V end lost 7 bases, the J end lost 7 bases, and 20 bases lay between the germline ends. The CDR3 runs to 14 residues. DNA of the CDR3: TGTGCCAGCACCCCTCCCGGGACGGTAAGAGAGCAGTACTTC. Translation: CASTPPGTVREQYF.

The J gene is TRBJ1-1, the V gene TRBV11-2; D possibly corresponds to TRBD1 (5 bases). This CDR3 region has 13 residues. V was cut by 0 bases and J by 3 bases, with 5 bases left in between. Germline CDR1 reads SGHAT; CDR2 reads FQNNGV. This CDR3 is CASSLDRDTEAFF. In DNA form, the CDR3 reads TGTGCCAGCAGCTTAGACAGGGACACTGAAGCTTTCTTT.

The CDR3 DNA sequence: TGTGCCAGCAGACAAGGGCCCGGGACAGTTCTCGGTTCACCCCTCCACTTT. Translated: CASRQGPGTVLGSPLHF. This chain uses TRBV11-3 with TRBJ1-6; 7 nucleotides match TRBD1. Per germline, CDR1 SGHNT and CDR2 YENEEA. The CDR3 runs to 17 residues. V lost 6 bases, J lost 9 bases, and 17 bases stayed unmatched. The variable domain in full, with the rest retrieved from reference TRBV11-3 and TRBJ1-6, is EAGVVQSPRYKIIEKKQPVAFWCNPISGHNTLYWYLQNLGQGPELLIRYENEEAVDDSQLPKDRFSAERLKGVDSTLKIQPAELGDSAVYLCASRQGPGTVLGSPLHFGNGTRLTVT.

A few counts support this clone. V is TRBV28 and J is TRBJ1-2; perhaps TRBD1 as D (6 bases). CDR3 length: 16 residues. Looked up from germline, CDR1 is MDHEN and CDR2 is SYDVKM. V lost 3 bases and J 8 bases, leaving 22 bases between the germline ends. For the CDR3, the DNA is TGTGCCAGCAGTTTGCTACCCCTTTCGGGACACCTCGGCTACACCTTC. This translates into CASSLLPLSGHLGYTF.

J is TRBJ1-2 and V is TRBV3-1 (or the pseudogene TRBV3-2); D is undetermined. Per the germline V gene, CDR1 is LGHDT and CDR2 is YNNKEL (reference sequence). CDR3 length equals 13 residues. V lost 0 bases, J lost 3 bases, and 5 bases lay in between. Here the CDR3 reads CASSQDEDYGYTF. In DNA form, the CDR3 reads TGTGCCAGCAGCCAAGATGAGGACTATGGCTACACCTTC.

The gene calls are TRBV7-6 and TRBJ2-5; 9 nucleotides align to TRBD1. The length of the CDR3 is 19 residues. Trimming took 5 bases from V and 1 from J; bases not matched to a gene: 17. Germline V gene data show CDR1 as SGHVS and CDR2 as FNYEAQ. DNA for the CDR3: TGTGCCAGCAGCCCGAGACAGGGGGTCTATTCCCCATCCCAAGAGACCCAGTACTTC. This translates into CASSPRQGVYSPSQETQYF.

The chain couples TRBV11-3 to TRBJ2-7; D is uncertain. The germline gives CDR1 SGHNT, CDR2 YENEEA. CDR3 length: 13 residues. Trimming left V 6 bases short and J 3 bases short, with 12 bases between. CDR3 loop: CASSSGPSYEQYF. CDR3 DNA: TGTGCCAGCAGTTCTGGACCCAGCTACGAGCAGTACTTC. Supplemented by reference TRBV11-3 and TRBJ2-7, the full variable domain reads EAGVVQSPRYKIIEKKQPVAFWCNPISGHNTLYWYLQNLGQGPELLIRYENEEAVDDSQLPKDRFSAERLKGVDSTLKIQPAELGDSAVYLCASSSGPSYEQYFGPGTRLTVT.

This rearrangement joins TRBV3-1 (or the pseudogene TRBV3-2) to TRBJ1-2; TRBD1 might be the D (5 bases). The CDR3 sequence is 15 residues long. V lost 1 base to trimming and J lost 8 bases, with 17 bases between them. The germline V gene has CDR1 LGHDT and CDR2 YNNKEL (reference sequence). The CDR3 sequence is CASSQGLALRGGYTF. The CDR3 DNA reads as TGTGCCAGCAGCCAAGGGCTCGCGCTCCGGGGCGGCTACACCTTC.

The DNA for the CDR3 is TGTGCTAGTGGTTCGACGGACAGGGGAGTTTACGAGCAGTACTTC. This gives the protein CASGSTDRGVYEQYF. The V gene is TRBV12-5, the J gene TRBJ2-7; 9 nucleotides agree with TRBD1. The V segment lost 4 bases and the J segment 4 bases; nucleotides outside the gene matches: 8. This CDR3 has 15 residues. Germline V CDR1 and CDR2: LGHNT, FRNRAP.

The chain combines TRBV7-2 with TRBJ1-2; D may be TRBD1 (6 bases). The ends were cut back, 1 base at V and 2 bases at J, with 11 bases in the middle. The germline V gene encodes CDR1 SGHTA and CDR2 FQGNSA. The CDR3 is 15 amino acids. The CDR3 spells CASSLGRGANYGYTF. The CDR3 DNA reads TGTGCCAGCAGCTTAGGGCGGGGGGCAAACTATGGCTACACCTTC.

This rearrangement joins TRBV15 to TRBJ2-5; D ambiguous. The V end lost 1 base, the J end lost 5 bases, and 14 bases lay between the germline ends. This CDR3 is 15 amino acids long. Germline loops: CDR1 LNHNV, CDR2 YYDKDF (reference sequence). In nucleotides, the CDR3 is TGTGCCACCAGCAGAGGGGGAACACCTGGGGAGACCCAGTACTTC. Translation gives CATSRGGTPGETQYF.